This TCR beta chain is from a study of blood T cells in healthy people across ages. Study overall: The template switching approach captured approximately one barcoded beta molecule for every two T cells. General study results and limits: Percentage of naive T cells showed a strong correlation with TCR beta diversity.

V lost 8 bases and J lost 5, with 15 bases in between. CDR3 length: 13 residues. The germline gives CDR1 MNHNY, CDR2 SVGAGI (reference sequence). This clonotype was detected a few times. The antigen remains undetermined. A sample-barcoded 5' primer and a J-beta primer mix were used in a second PCR of about 6 to 12 cycles. A template-switch adaptor that had 12 random nucleotides put a tag on each cDNA molecule. CDR3-containing paired-end reads numbering at least 2.5 million came from each sample. From the 5' RACE reads, TCRdb called clonotypes with MiXCR, one entry per CDR3 protein. The sample yields about 1.1 million distinct CDR3 sequences, 30% to 40% seen once.

The sequencing input was blood. The clonotype comes from a man between 18 and 35 years old in good health. This chain connects TRBV6-6 to TRBJ2-5; possibly TRBD2 for D (6 bases). The CDR3 DNA follows: TGTGCCAGCTGCAACGGAGGGATTGAGACCCAGTACTTC. This translates into CASCNGGIETQYF.